The 13 T cell receptor beta chains below come from one sample, sequenced in a study of CXCR3-negative and CXCR3-positive naive CD8 T cells (dated by TCRdb to between 2018 and 2021). Sequencing took place on a NextSeq 550. The Human TCR Profiling Kit (MiLaboratory) was used to make UMI-labeled 5' RACE TRB cDNA libraries. Each entry corresponds to one CDR3 protein sequence from reads that TCRdb reprocessed, and DNA is not given. The sample table on file contains approximately 53,000 distinct CDR3 sequences. The ten largest account for 20% to 25% of the sample. The sequenced sample was memory CD8+ T cells from blood. The cell subset or site label for this specimen denotes: conventional CD8+ memory T cells (TMEM), sorted as controls. These receptors were taken from a human donor in good health. Some clones in this sample may be carry-over from other donors' samples.

This chain joins TRBV6-2 or TRBV6-3 and TRBJ2-1; the TRBD2 assignment by TCRdb is unverifiable without DNA. The CDR3 totals 17 residues. Germline CDR1 reads MNHEY; CDR2 reads SVGEGT. The CDR3 here is CASSDLTSGGLYNEQFF.

The chain combines TRBV5-1 with TRBJ2-7; TCRdb reports TRBD2, a call that lacks DNA to check it against. The CDR3 sequence is 14 residues long. CDR1 is SGHRS and CDR2 is YFSETQ in the germline V gene. The CDR3 loop reads CASRGGTVPYEQYF.

The rearrangement links TRBV29-1 to TRBJ2-5; TCRdb proposes TRBD1, but this gene call is untestable without DNA. The CDR3 runs to 15 residues. CDR1 is SQVTM and CDR2 is ANQGSEA in the germline V gene. The CDR3 protein is CSVEDAQGEEETQYF.

This rearrangement joins TRBV4-3 to TRBJ2-2; TCRdb outputs TRBD2, but without DNA this stays unchecked. The CDR3 sequence is 19 residues long. Germline lookup yields CDR1 LGHNA and CDR2 YSLEER. This CDR3 reads CASSEQRTSGGANTGELFF.

This chain joins TRBV4-1 and TRBJ1-1. CDR3 size: 13 residues. CDR1 and CDR2 (germline): MGHRA, YSYEKL. CDR3 protein: CASSQDVVPEAFF.

V usage is TRBV27 and J usage is TRBJ2-1; TCRdb indicates TRBD2, and absent DNA this call remains unverified. Germline lookup yields CDR1 MNHEY and CDR2 SMNVEV (reference sequence). This CDR3 is built from 15 residues. The CDR3: CASSFSGAGANEQFF.

The rearrangement links TRBV2 to TRBJ1-2; TCRdb outputs TRBD1, but without DNA this stays unchecked. In germline, CDR1 is SNHLY, CDR2 FYNNEI. CDR3 length: 13 amino acids. CDR3: CDRKDRGLYGYTF.

The CDR3 here is CASSLPGLGYNEQFF. This sequence joins TRBV21-1 and TRBJ2-1; the D gene TCRdb calls, TRBD2, cannot be checked with no DNA. TRBV21-1 constitutes a pseudogene. This CDR3 has 15 residues.

V usage is TRBV20-1 and J usage is TRBJ2-7; the D gene TCRdb calls, TRBD2, cannot be checked with no DNA. The V gene's germline CDR1 is DFQATT and CDR2 SNEGSKA (reference sequence). CDR3 length: 15 residues. CDR3 amino acids: CSARVLAGESHEQYF.

The V and J genes are TRBV7-3 and TRBJ2-2. The CDR3 runs to 15 residues. CDR1 SGHTA and CDR2 FQGTGA come from the germline V gene. The CDR3 sequence is CASSLSGVGTGELFF.

The chain joins TRBV19 to TRBJ2-2; TCRdb proposes TRBD1, but this gene call is untestable without DNA. The CDR3 spans 16 residues. The V gene's germline CDR1 is LNHDA and CDR2 SQIVND (reference sequence). CDR3 residues: CASSPVDSGDTGELFF.

The J gene is TRBJ2-1, the V gene TRBV5-1; TCRdb proposes TRBD1, but this gene call is untestable without DNA. The CDR3 is 12 amino acids. Germline V lookup: CDR1 SGHRS, CDR2 YFSETQ. The CDR3 here is CASSLTGDEQFF.

V and J are TRBV3-1 and TRBJ2-2; TCRdb calls TRBD2, which cannot be checked without DNA. This CDR3 is built from 16 residues. The germline gives CDR1 LGHDT, CDR2 YNNKEL (reference sequence). This chain's CDR3 is CASSQDSGGNTGELFF.